Presented here are 7 T cell receptor beta chains from one specimen sequenced in a study of blood T cell repertoires in COVID-19. Generated by immunoSEQ multiplex PCR, the TCRdb table keeps only in-frame clones and is missing some. This sample has about 310,000 clones, with under 90% found just once. Sequences were obtained from PBMCs or T cells enriched from blood (not recorded which). These receptor sequences come from a woman in her thirties who had recovered from COVID-19.

This sequence joins TRBV13 and TRBJ2-1; the match to TRBD2 covers 11 bases. Germline V gene data show CDR1 as PRHDT and CDR2 as FYEKMQ (reference sequence). This CDR3 contains 15 residues. Trimming at V came to 3 bases and at J to 12 bases, leaving 10 bases not matched to a gene. The CDR3: CASSFGLAGLSWQFF. The DNA of the CDR3 is TGTGCCAGCAGCTTCGGACTAGCGGGTCTAAGTTGGCAGTTCTTC.

This sequence joins TRBV19 and TRBJ2-1; D ambiguous. The CDR3 has 15 residues. Trimming shortened V by 3 bases and J by 5 bases, and 14 bases separated the two germline ends. Germline values: CDR1 LNHDA, CDR2 SQIVND (reference sequence). CDR3 in amino acids: CASSIGQALDNEQFF. The CDR3 DNA sequence: TGTGCCAGTAGTATTGGCCAGGCCCTTGACAATGAGCAGTTCTTC.

CDR3 nucleotides: TGTGCCAGCAGCCCTAGCCGGGACAGGTTGGGGGAGCAGTACTTC. Its translation is CASSPSRDRLGEQYF. The V call is TRBV7-9, the J call TRBJ2-7; 8 bases line up with TRBD1. CDR1 is SEHNR and CDR2 is FQNEAQ in the germline V gene (reference sequence). The CDR3 spans 15 residues. V gave up 5 bases and J gave up 7 bases; unmatched junction bases: 13.

The chain couples TRBV4-1 to TRBJ1-2; a possible D gene is TRBD1 (5 bases). Deletions cut 4 bases from V and 4 bases from J, with 16 bases between. Germline loops: CDR1 MGHRA, CDR2 YSYEKL. The CDR3 is 15 amino acids. The CDR3, as DNA: TGCGCCAGCAGCCCCGGAGCAGGGTTGGGCTATGGCTACACCTTC. Protein product: CASSPGAGLGYGYTF.

This chain uses TRBV5-4 with TRBJ2-3; 7 bases align to TRBD2. The CDR3 is 15 amino acids. Losses at the gene ends were 2 bases for V and 2 bases for J; bases not matched to a gene: 5. Germline loops: CDR1 SGHNT, CDR2 YYREEE (reference sequence). CDR3 in amino acids: CASSLGSGHTDTQYF. For the CDR3, the DNA is TGTGCCAGCAGCTTAGGTAGCGGGCACACAGATACGCAGTATTTT.

The V gene is TRBV19, the J gene TRBJ2-1, with 7 bases that match TRBD2. Germline CDR1 is LNHDA and CDR2 is SQIVND (reference sequence). The V and J ends lost 3 bases and 5 bases, in that order; junction bases with no gene match: 7. The CDR3 extends over 15 amino acids. CDR3 amino acids: CASSIALATNNEQFF. CDR3 bases: TGTGCCAGTAGTATTGCACTAGCGACAAACAATGAGCAGTTCTTC.

The chain is built from TRBV30 and TRBJ2-5; D perhaps matches TRBD2 (6 bases). Germline CDR1 GTSNPN, CDR2 SVGIG (reference sequence). Between the trimmed V and J ends, which lost 7 bases and 5 bases, there was a span of 14 bases. The CDR3 has 12 amino acids. Written as DNA, the CDR3 is TGTGCCTTGGAGGGCCTGTGGGAGACCCAGTACTTC. Translated, it gives CALEGLWETQYF.